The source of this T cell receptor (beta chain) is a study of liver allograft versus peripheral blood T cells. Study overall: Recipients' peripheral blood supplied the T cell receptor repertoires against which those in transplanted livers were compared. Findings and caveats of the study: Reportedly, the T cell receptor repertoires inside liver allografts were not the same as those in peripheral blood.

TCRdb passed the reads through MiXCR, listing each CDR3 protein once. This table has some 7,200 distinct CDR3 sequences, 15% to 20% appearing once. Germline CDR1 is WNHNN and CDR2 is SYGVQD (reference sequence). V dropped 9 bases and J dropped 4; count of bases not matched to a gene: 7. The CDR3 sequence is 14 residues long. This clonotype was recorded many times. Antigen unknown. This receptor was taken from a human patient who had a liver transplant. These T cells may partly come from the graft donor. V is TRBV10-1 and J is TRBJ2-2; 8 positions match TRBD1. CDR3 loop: CASRQGTSTGELFF. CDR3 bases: TGCGCCAGTAGACAGGGGACGAGCACCGGGGAGCTGTTTTTT.